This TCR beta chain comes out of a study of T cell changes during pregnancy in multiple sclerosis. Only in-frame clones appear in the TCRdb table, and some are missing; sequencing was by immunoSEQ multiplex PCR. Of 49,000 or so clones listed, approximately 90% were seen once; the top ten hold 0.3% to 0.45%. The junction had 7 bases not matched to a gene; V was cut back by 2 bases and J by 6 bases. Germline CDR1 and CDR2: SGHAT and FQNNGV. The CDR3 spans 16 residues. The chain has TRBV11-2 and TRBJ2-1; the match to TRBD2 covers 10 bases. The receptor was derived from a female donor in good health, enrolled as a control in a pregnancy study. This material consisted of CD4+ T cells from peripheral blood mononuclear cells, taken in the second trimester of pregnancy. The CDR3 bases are TGTGCCAGCAGCTTACTAGCGGGGGCGATAATCAATGAGCAGTTCTTC. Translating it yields CASSLLAGAIINEQFF.